A selection of T cell receptor beta chains follows, all from one sample in a study of blood T cell repertoires in COVID-19. Profiled with immunoSEQ multiplex PCR; TCRdb holds only in-frame clones, not every one. The sample comprises approximately 88,000 clones, over 70% of which are singletons, and about 8.7% rests with the top ten. Sequencing input: peripheral blood. These receptors originate from a man aged 45 to 65 who had recovered from COVID-19. Both conserved end residues are trimmed from each CDR3. Fields, in order: V gene, J gene, CDR3 protein.

TRBV7-8	TRBJ2-2	ASSLFSQGTGGELF
TRBV15	TRBJ2-3	ATSGGTGRTDTQY
TRBV5-5	TRBJ2-7	ASSLVGRVDYEQY
TRBV7-9	TRBJ2-1	ASSPTSGRSYNEQF
TRBV10-3	TRBJ1-5	AITNGGQPQH
TRBV28	TRBJ2-7	ASSALTYEQY
TRBV3-1/TRBV3-2	TRBJ2-7	ASSSSIGGASEQY
TRBV5-8	TRBJ2-1	ASSLNGGDEQF
TRBV5-4	TRBJ2-6	ASSLAHSGANVLT
TRBV5-8	TRBJ2-3	ASTRLAFGARDTQY
TRBV19	TRBJ1-1	ARGPSGTEAF
TRBV6-5	TRBJ1-1	ASSYSRGTEAF
TRBV28	TRBJ2-1	ASSLIRRGEQF
TRBV3-1/TRBV3-2	TRBJ2-7	ASSQAGLAATYEQY
TRBV6-5	TRBJ1-2	ASSYRNRGQGYT
TRBV19	TRBJ2-3	ASSRAGAADTQY
TRBV5-8	TRBJ1-1	ASSRGGARSTEAF
TRBV5-4	TRBJ2-2	ASSPRSGGVVTGELF
TRBV5-1	TRBJ2-5	ASSLGLEETQY
TRBV6-1	TRBJ1-5	ASSEIGQLNQPQH
TRBV27	TRBJ1-1	ASRQDRKATEAF
TRBV5-8	TRBJ2-7	ASSAGRIAYEQY
TRBV24-1	TRBJ2-3	ATSDHPGQPNTDTQY
TRBV11-2	TRBJ2-7	ASSITGGGEQY
TRBV5-1	TRBJ2-5	ASSLEAETQY
TRBV2	TRBJ2-5	ASSVRETQY
TRBV29-1	TRBJ1-5	SVADGVLGNQPQH
TRBV28	TRBJ2-3	ASSTQAGGAPSSTDTQY
TRBV6-5	TRBJ1-2	ASSSRDSWGGYT
TRBV12-5	TRBJ2-1	ASGLVGTEQF
TRBV25-1	TRBJ2-5	ASSEWASGRAAVTQY